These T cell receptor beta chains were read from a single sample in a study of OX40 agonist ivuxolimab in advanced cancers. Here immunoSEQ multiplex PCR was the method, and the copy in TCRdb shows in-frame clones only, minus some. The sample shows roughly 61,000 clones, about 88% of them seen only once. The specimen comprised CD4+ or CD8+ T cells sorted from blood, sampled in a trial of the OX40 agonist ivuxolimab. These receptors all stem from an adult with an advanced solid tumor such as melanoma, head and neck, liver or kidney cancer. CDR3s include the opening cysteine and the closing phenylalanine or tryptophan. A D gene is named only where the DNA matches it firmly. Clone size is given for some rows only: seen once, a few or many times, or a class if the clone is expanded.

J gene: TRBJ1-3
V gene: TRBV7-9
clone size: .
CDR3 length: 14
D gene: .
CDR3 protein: CASSLGQAGNTIYF

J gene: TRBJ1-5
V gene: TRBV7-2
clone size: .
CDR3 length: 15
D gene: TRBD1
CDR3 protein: CASSAQRQGIQPQHF

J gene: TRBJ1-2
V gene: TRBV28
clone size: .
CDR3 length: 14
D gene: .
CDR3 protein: CASSPREGHYGYTF

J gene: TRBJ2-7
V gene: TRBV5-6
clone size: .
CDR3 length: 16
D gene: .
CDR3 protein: CASSIFPGVAFYEQYF

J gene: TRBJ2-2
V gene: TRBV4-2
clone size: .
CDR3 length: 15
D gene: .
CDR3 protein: CASSRLGSGTGELFF

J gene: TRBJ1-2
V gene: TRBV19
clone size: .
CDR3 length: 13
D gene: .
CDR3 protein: CASSILNAHGYTF

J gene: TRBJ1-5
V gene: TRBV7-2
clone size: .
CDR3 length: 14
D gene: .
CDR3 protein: CASSFSGGNQPQHF

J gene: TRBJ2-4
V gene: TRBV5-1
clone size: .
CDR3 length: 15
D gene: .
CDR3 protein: CASSSLEDTKNIQYF

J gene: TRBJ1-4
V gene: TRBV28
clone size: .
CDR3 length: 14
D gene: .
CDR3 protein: CASSFEVDSAKLFF

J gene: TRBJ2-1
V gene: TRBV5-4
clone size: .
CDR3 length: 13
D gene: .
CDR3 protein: CASSSVGRDEQFF

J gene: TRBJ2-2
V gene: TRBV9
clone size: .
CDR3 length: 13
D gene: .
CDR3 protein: CASNGVFTGELFF

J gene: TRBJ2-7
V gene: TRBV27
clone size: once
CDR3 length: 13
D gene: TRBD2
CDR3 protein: CASRSSGSYEQYF

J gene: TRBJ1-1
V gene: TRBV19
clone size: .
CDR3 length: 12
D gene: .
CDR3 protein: CASSIGVAEAFF